One sample yielded the 23 T cell receptor beta chains listed below, sequenced in a study of draining lymph node invasion in breast cancer. The CD4+ CD45RA- CD25- gate defined the sorted memory conventional CD4 T cells. TCRdb redid the calling of the bulk RNA-seq reads with MiXCR, one entry per CDR3 protein. The sample includes 2,500 to 3,000 distinct CDR3 sequences, 60% to 85% of them seen just once. Specimen: sorted memory CD4+ effector T cells from a lymph node. These receptors came from a female donor with luminal breast cancer.

The J gene is TRBJ1-5, the V gene TRBV12-3 or TRBV12-4; D unresolved. The CDR3 loop spans 14 amino acids. Trimming cost V 2 bases and J 3 bases, with 8 bases left between them. Here the CDR3 DNA reads TGTGCCAGCAGTTTATCCCAGCCCAATCAGCCCCAGCATTTT. Its translation: CASSLSQPNQPQHF.

The V call is TRBV19, the J call TRBJ1-1; TRBD1 agrees at 8 bases. Germline V gene sequence: CDR1 LNHDA, CDR2 SQIVND (reference sequence). Losses at the gene ends were 2 bases for V and 5 bases for J; bases not matched to a gene: 16. The CDR3 length is 18 residues. In DNA form, the CDR3 reads TGTGCCAGTAGTATAAGGGTCGGGCAGGGGGCAAGGGGAACTGAAGCTTTCTTT. Encoded protein: CASSIRVGQGARGTEAFF.

This chain connects TRBV12-3 or TRBV12-4 to TRBJ2-3; 8 bases are a match to TRBD2. V trimming: 6 bases; J trimming: 1 base; junction bases outside the gene matches: 6. The CDR3 is 15 amino acids. The chain's CDR3 is CASSLDGRGTDTQYF. The CDR3 region has the DNA TGTGCCAGCAGCCTGGACGGGAGGGGCACAGATACGCAGTATTTT.

V gene TRBV11-3 combines with J gene TRBJ1-5; weak D call: TRBD1 (6 bases). V was clipped by 5 bases and J by 8 bases, with 13 bases between them. The CDR3 covers 13 residues. Germline CDR1 reads SGHNT; CDR2 reads YENEEA. The CDR3 nucleotides read TGTGCCAGCAGCATACAACAGGGAAAGCCCCAGCATTTT. It codes for CASSIQQGKPQHF. Complete variable domain (other parts from reference TRBV11-3 and TRBJ1-5): EAGVVQSPRYKIIEKKQPVAFWCNPISGHNTLYWYLQNLGQGPELLIRYENEEAVDDSQLPKDRFSAERLKGVDSTLKIQPAELGDSAVYLCASSIQQGKPQHFGDGTRLSIL.

The rearrangement joins TRBV4-3 to TRBJ1-6; a possible D gene is TRBD1 (6 bases). The CDR3 is 16 amino acids. V was shortened by 3 bases and J by 4 bases, with 13 bases between the two germline ends. The germline gives CDR1 LGHNA, CDR2 YSLEER. The CDR3 DNA follows: TGCGCCAGCAGCCAGACAGGAGGTGGATATAATTCACCCCTCCACTTT. This sequence encodes CASSQTGGGYNSPLHF.

Regarding this clonotype: One base away lies a much larger clone, so this may be a sequencing read error. V gene TRBV5-4 combines with J gene TRBJ1-2, with 7 positions matching TRBD1. In germline, CDR1 is SGHNT, CDR2 YYREEE (reference sequence). The V segment lost 3 bases and the J segment 14 bases; nucleotides outside the gene matches: 19. This CDR3 contains 15 residues. The CDR3 sequence: CASSSTKNPQGGQTF. The CDR3 DNA is TGTGCCAGCAGCTCAACTAAGAACCCGCAGGGGGGCCAAACCTTC.

The chain employs TRBV20-1 and TRBJ2-1; D is perhaps TRBD1 (6 bases). Germline CDR1 DFQATT, CDR2 SNEGSKA (reference sequence). The CDR3 runs 13 residues. V gave up 6 bases and J gave up 7 bases, with 16 bases separating them. This CDR3 reads CSAPRGGWNEQFF. The CDR3 nucleotides are TGCAGTGCCCCCAGGGGTGGATGGAATGAGCAGTTCTTC.

The CDR3 spells CASSEGTSGRETQYF. The CDR3 coding sequence is TGTGCCAGCAGCGAGGGCACTAGCGGGAGAGAGACCCAGTACTTC. V is TRBV7-2 and J is TRBJ2-5; TRBD2 matches 11 bases. Germline-derived CDR1 and CDR2 are SGHTA and FQGNSA. Trimming removed 5 bases from V and 4 bases from J; junction bases left unmatched: 6. The CDR3 loop spans 15 amino acids.

The chain uses TRBV7-2 and TRBJ1-1; D is perhaps TRBD1 (6 bases). Trimming pared 3 bases from V and 11 bases from J, leaving 22 bases between. The CDR3 runs to 15 residues. Per germline, CDR1 SGHTA and CDR2 FQGNSA. CDR3 amino acids: CASSFIGAGASGAFF. DNA of the CDR3: TGTGCCAGCAGCTTCATTGGGGCAGGGGCGAGTGGGGCTTTCTTT.

The rearrangement links TRBV7-2 to TRBJ2-5, with 16 bases matching TRBD2. The CDR3 sequence is 16 residues long. Germline CDR1 reads SGHTA; CDR2 reads FQGNSA. After removal of 6 bases from V and 4 bases from J, the junction contained 5 bases not matched to a gene. In nucleotides, the CDR3 is TGTGCCAGCAGAATGGGACTAGCGGGGGGGCGAGAGACCCAGTACTTC. It is translated as CASRMGLAGGRETQYF.

The V call is TRBV25-1, the J call TRBJ2-3, with D possibly matching TRBD2 (6 bases). Germline CDR1 reads MGHDK; CDR2 reads SYGVNS. Deletions cut 5 bases from V and 3 bases from J, with 12 bases between. The CDR3 has 14 amino acids. The CDR3 DNA reads as TGTGCCAGCAGTTGGGGCGGGGAGACAGATACGCAGTATTTT. This codes for CASSWGGETDTQYF. The whole variable domain, remainder taken from reference TRBV25-1 and TRBJ2-3, is EADIYQTPRYLVIGTGKKITLECSQTMGHDKMYWYQQDPGMELHLIHYSYGVNSTEKGDLSSESTVSRIRTEHFPLTLESARPSHTSQYLCASSWGGETDTQYFGPGTRLTVL.

CDR3 residues: CASSLSSTGNTGELFF. The DNA of the CDR3 is TGCGCCAGCAGCTTATCGTCCACAGGGAACACCGGGGAGCTGTTTTTT. The chain recombines TRBV5-1 with TRBJ2-2; D perhaps matches TRBD1 (5 bases). Trimming left V 2 bases short and J 1 base short, with 12 bases between. Looked up from germline, CDR1 is SGHRS and CDR2 is YFSETQ. The CDR3 loop spans 16 amino acids.

The gene calls are TRBV18 and TRBJ1-5, with D perhaps matching TRBD1 (5 bases). V was clipped by 5 bases and J by 5 bases, with 13 bases between them. Per germline, CDR1 KGHSH and CDR2 LQKENI. CDR3 length: 14 amino acids. The CDR3 DNA follows: TGTGCCAGCTCAGCTTCGACAGTAGATCAGCCCCAGCATTTT. Protein: CASSASTVDQPQHF.

Notes on this clonotype: Relative to the germline gene, one junction end is altered; a read error may explain this. The chain is built from TRBV30 and TRBJ1-6; D might be TRBD1 (6 bases). This CDR3 has 13 amino acids. Germline V gives CDR1 GTSNPN, CDR2 SVGIG (reference sequence). As DNA, the CDR3 is TGCGCCTGGAGTCCTACAGGGATAGCGCCCCTCCACTTT. Translation gives CAWSPTGIAPLHF. Combining the CDR3 with reference TRBV30 and TRBJ1-6 gives the whole variable domain SQTIHQWPATLVQPVGSPLSLECTVEGTSNPNLYWYRQAAGRGLQLLFYSVGIGQISSEVPQNLSASRPQDRQFILSSKKLLLSDSGFYLCAWSPTGIAPLHFGNGTRLTVT.

This clonotype appeared a few times. DNA for the CDR3: TGCAGTGCCCCGCTGACAGGGAGGTTTGATCAGCCCCAGCATTTT. It translates to CSAPLTGRFDQPQHF. The chain combines TRBV20-1 with TRBJ1-5; 7 bases agree with TRBD1. Germline CDR1 DFQATT, CDR2 SNEGSKA (reference sequence). J gave up 5 bases and V 6 bases, and 13 bases lay outside the gene matches. The length of the CDR3 is 15 residues.

V usage is TRBV5-1 and J usage is TRBJ2-2; unclear D gene. Looked up from germline, CDR1 is SGHRS and CDR2 is YFSETQ. The ends were cut back, 1 base at V and 1 base at J, with 5 bases in the middle. This CDR3 contains 14 residues. The CDR3 DNA reads as TGCGCCAGCAGCTTGATAGGGAACACCGGGGAGCTGTTTTTT. Residues: CASSLIGNTGELFF.

The table lists this clonotype with a count of one. The rearrangement joins TRBV5-4 to TRBJ1-1, with D possibly TRBD1 on 6 matching bases. Trimming pared 2 bases from V and 7 bases from J, leaving 15 bases between. The CDR3 consists of 14 residues. Germline V gives CDR1 SGHNT, CDR2 YYREEE (reference sequence). The CDR3 DNA reads TGTGCCAGCAGCTTTATGGGGGGCCGCGGTGAAGCTTTCTTT. Translating gives CASSFMGGRGEAFF.

This chain joins TRBV12-3 or TRBV12-4 and TRBJ1-5; TRBD1 agrees at 8 bases. After removal of 3 bases from V and 3 bases from J, the junction contained 4 bases not matched to a gene. The CDR3 extends over 15 amino acids. CDR3 in DNA: TGTGCCAGCAGTTTTCAGGACAGGGCCAATCAGCCCCAGCATTTT. Residues: CASSFQDRANQPQHF.

CDR3 nucleotide sequence: TGTGCCAGCAGTTTTAACAGCTACAATGAGCAGTTCTTC. This sequence encodes CASSFNSYNEQFF. This chain joins TRBV12-3 or TRBV12-4 and TRBJ2-1; D remains ambiguous. The CDR3 spans 13 residues. The V end was cut by 3 bases, the J end by 3 bases, with 6 bases between.

The table lists this clonotype with a few counts. The genes are TRBV7-3 and TRBJ2-7, with unresolved D. The CDR3 is 13 amino acids. Germline loops: CDR1 SGHTA, CDR2 FQGTGA. Trimming took off 4 bases at V and 0 bases at J, with 7 bases between the two ends. CDR3 DNA: TGTGCCAGCAGCTCCGTCAGCTCCTACGAGCAGTACTTC. It codes for CASSSVSSYEQYF.

V gene TRBV5-4 combines with J gene TRBJ1-2; 7 bases agree with TRBD1. The ends lost 2 bases at V and 6 bases at J; junction bases unmatched: 4. Looked up from germline, CDR1 is SGHNT and CDR2 is YYREEE (reference sequence). The CDR3 is 13 amino acids. The CDR3 coding sequence is TGTGCCAGCAGCTTAACAGGGGCTCATGGCTACACCTTC. It translates to CASSLTGAHGYTF. Full variable domain (remainder filled in from reference TRBV5-4 and TRBJ1-2): ETGVTQSPTHLIKTRGQQVTLRCSSQSGHNTVSWYQQALGQGPQFIFQYYREEENGRGNFPPRFSGLQFPNYSSELNVNALELDDSALYLCASSLTGAHGYTFGSGTRLTVV.

This rearrangement joins TRBV6-6 to TRBJ2-7; D is perhaps TRBD2 (6 bases). The CDR3 sequence is 13 residues long. Germline V gene data show CDR1 as MNHNY and CDR2 as SVGAGI (reference sequence). Trimming stripped 0 bases from V and 7 bases from J, with 10 bases between. The CDR3 bases are TGTGCCAGCAGTTACTCGGGGGGAGGAGAGCAGTACTTC. It yields the protein CASSYSGGGEQYF.

The chain recombines TRBV5-6 with TRBJ2-3; D may be TRBD2 (6 bases). The CDR3 loop spans 13 amino acids. In germline, CDR1 is SGHDT, CDR2 YYEEEE. The V and J ends lost 4 bases and 6 bases respectively, with 12 bases between them. The CDR3 nucleotides are TGTGCCAGCAGCCTCCCGGGGGTCGATACGCAGTATTTT. Translated, it gives CASSLPGVDTQYF.